This TCR beta chain was recorded in a study of T-cell reconstitution after alpha-beta-depleted transplantation in children. As it was prepared, the TCRbeta library received unique molecular identifiers. TCRdb analysed the PCR reads with MiXCR anew, one entry per CDR3 protein. The sample has some 440,000 distinct CDR3 sequences; roughly 17% are singletons. The length of the CDR3 is 16 residues. V trimming: 6 bases; J trimming: 4 bases; junction bases outside the gene matches: 7. Germline CDR1 KGHDR, CDR2 SFDVKD. The chain employs TRBV24-1 and TRBJ2-3, with 12 bases fitting TRBD2. The receptor was derived from a boy under two years old who had a stem cell transplant for Wiskott-Aldrich syndrome, so the T cells may come from the graft donor. The material sequenced was PBMCs, mostly from graft donor cells, taken 360 days after TCRalphabeta/CD19-depleted stem cell transplant. The CDR3 nucleotides are TGTGCCACCAGTTACTCGACTAGCGGGAGTTCAGATACGCAGTATTTT. Translated: CATSYSTSGSSDTQYF.